Shown below are 4 T cell receptor beta chains from a single sample sequenced in a study of regulatory T cells in long-lasting Graves disease. Building the TCR beta libraries relied on iRepertoire HTBI primers, and CDR3 regions underwent Arm-PCR. A single record per CDR3 protein comes from TCRdb applying MiXCR to the multiplex PCR reads. This table holds approximately 540,000 distinct CDR3 sequences, 12% found once. The time point denotes: newly diagnosed GD, antithyroid drugs for less than 3 months. Scientists built the TCR library using RNA that was extracted from PBMCs. These data also featured in a second study, about T cells in Graves' hyperthyroidism and ophthalmopathy.

The sample here was peripheral blood mononuclear cells (PBMCs), taken at new diagnosis, from a patient treated with antithyroid drugs. These receptors all come from a woman aged 25-40 years with Graves disease.

This clonotype was picked up many times. This may stem from a read error, because a much larger clone lies one nucleotide away. The rearrangement joins TRBV11-2 to TRBJ2-1; D is undetermined. The V gene's germline CDR1 is SGHAT and CDR2 FQNNGV. This CDR3 region has 12 residues. The CDR3 sequence: CASSFSNNEQFF. CDR3 nucleotides: TGTGCCAGCAGCTTCTCCAACAATGAGCAGTTCTTC.

This clonotype was detected only a few times. V usage is TRBV15 and J usage is TRBJ2-7; the D is unclear. The CDR3 is made up of 14 amino acids. Trimming stripped 1 base from V and 3 bases from J, with 10 bases between. CDR1 LNHNV and CDR2 YYDKDF come from the germline V gene (reference sequence). In DNA, the CDR3 is TGTGCCACCAGCAGAGGCCAGGAAATCTACGAGCAGTACTTC. This encodes CATSRGQEIYEQYF.

The sample holds many counts of this clonotype. V usage is TRBV30 and J usage is TRBJ1-1, with TRBD1 as a possible D gene (5 bases). Germline V CDR1 and CDR2: GTSNPN, SVGIG (reference sequence). V was trimmed by 2 bases and J by 0 bases, leaving 7 bases between them. CDR3 length: 13 amino acids. The CDR3 bases are TGTGCCTGGAGTAACAGGATGAACACTGAAGCTTTCTTT. Translation gives CAWSNRMNTEAFF.

A few counts support this clonotype. The DNA for the CDR3 is TGTGCCAGCAGTTATTCTTTGGAAACCGGGGAGCTGTTTTTT. Translated, it gives CASSYSLETGELFF. The chain carries TRBV6-2 or TRBV6-3 and TRBJ2-2; D is ambiguous. V was pared by 3 bases and J by 5 bases, with 10 bases between. Germline CDR1 MNHEY, CDR2 SVGEGT. The CDR3 covers 14 residues.